The 27 T cell receptor beta chains in this list originate from one sample, sequenced in a study of monozygotic twins with cystic fibrosis. Profiled with immunoSEQ multiplex PCR; TCRdb holds only in-frame clones, not every one. The table records roughly 13,000 clones, approximately 92% of them present only once. The sample taken for sequencing was blood. The receptor source for this set is a boy aged 5-17 years with cystic fibrosis.

The sample holds a few counts of this clone. CDR3 in amino acids: CASSQDLTSGYEQYF. CDR3 nucleotides: TGTGCCAGCAGCCAAGATCTTACTAGCGGCTACGAGCAGTACTTC. J is TRBJ2-7 and V is TRBV4-2; 8 bases line up with TRBD2. V shed 0 bases, J shed 3 bases, and the junction held 4 bases outside the gene matches. The CDR3 consists of 15 residues. Per the germline V gene, CDR1 is LGHNA and CDR2 is YNFKEQ.

The chain uses TRBV11-2 and TRBJ1-1; 9 positions match TRBD1. CDR1 and CDR2 (germline): SGHAT, FQNNGV. CDR3 length: 17 residues. The J segment lost 1 base and the V segment lost 6 bases, leaving 12 bases of the junction unmatched. The CDR3 is CASRSPGQGARNTEAFF. The CDR3 nucleotides are TGTGCCAGCAGGAGTCCGGGACAGGGCGCTAGGAACACTGAAGCTTTCTTT. The whole variable domain, filled in from reference TRBV11-2 and TRBJ1-1, reads EAGVAQSPRYKIIEKRQSVAFWCNPISGHATLYWYQQILGQGPKLLIQFQNNGVVDDSQLPKDRFSAERLKGVDSTLKIQPAKLEDSAVYLCASRSPGQGARNTEAFFGQGTRLTVV.

This clone was seen once. V is TRBV9 and J is TRBJ2-7; 8 positions match TRBD2. V dropped 3 bases and J dropped 4; count of bases not matched to a gene: 9. The CDR3 loop spans 15 amino acids. The germline V gene has CDR1 SGDLS and CDR2 YYNGEE. The CDR3 spells CASSEGLADEYEQYF. Here the CDR3 DNA reads TGTGCCAGCAGCGAAGGACTAGCCGATGAATACGAGCAGTACTTC.

The chain uses TRBV21-1 and TRBJ2-3. TRBV21-1 is deemed a pseudogene. The CDR3 totals 17 residues. The CDR3 spells CASNKTGGRIPTDTQYF. The CDR3 region has the DNA TGTGCCAGCAATAAGACCGGGGGCCGCATTCCCACAGATACGCAGTATTTT.

The chain recombines TRBV2 with TRBJ1-4, with D tentatively TRBD1 (5 bases). V was clipped by 4 bases and J by 4 bases, with 10 bases between them. The CDR3 covers 14 residues. Germline-derived CDR1 and CDR2 are SNHLY and FYNNEI. The CDR3 reads CASSGDRFNEKLFF. DNA for the CDR3: TGTGCCAGCAGTGGGGACCGATTTAATGAAAAACTGTTTTTT. Full variable domain (remainder filled in from reference TRBV2 and TRBJ1-4): EPEVTQTPSHQVTQMGQEVILRCVPISNHLYFYWYRQILGQKVEFLVSFYNNEISEKSEIFDDQFSVERPDGSNFTLKIRSTKLEDSAMYFCASSGDRFNEKLFFGSGTQLSVL.

V usage is TRBV5-6 and J usage is TRBJ2-1, with D maybe TRBD2 (5 bases). There are 16 residues in the CDR3. V was trimmed by 3 bases and J by 8 bases, leaving 21 bases between them. Germline V lookup: CDR1 SGHDT, CDR2 YYEEEE. In DNA form, the CDR3 reads TGTGCCAGCAGCTCTCGGAACCCAGGTGTGAGGGATGAGCAGTTCTTC. This sequence encodes CASSSRNPGVRDEQFF.

This clone was counted between two and nine times. The chain has TRBV6-1 and TRBJ1-6; tentatively, D is TRBD1 (5 bases). CDR3 length: 12 amino acids. Per germline, CDR1 MNHNS and CDR2 SASEGT. Trimming left V 7 bases short and J 7 bases short, with 8 bases between. The CDR3 reads CASNYRNSPLHF. The CDR3 region has the DNA TGTGCCAGCAATTACAGGAATTCACCCCTCCACTTT.

This CDR3 is CASSLGTPNSEAFF. The DNA of the CDR3 is TGTGCCAGCAGCTTGGGGACACCTAATTCTGAAGCTTTCTTT. The genes are TRBV5-6 and TRBJ1-1, with a possible D match to TRBD1 (5 bases). The length of the CDR3 is 14 residues. Per the germline V gene, CDR1 is SGHDT and CDR2 is YYEEEE. V lost 0 bases, J lost 6 bases, and 12 bases lay in between.

The genes are TRBV19 and TRBJ1-5, with D possibly matching TRBD1 (5 bases). CDR1 is LNHDA, CDR2 SQIVND, per germline (reference sequence). V was trimmed by 1 base and J by 3 bases, leaving 10 bases between them. This CDR3 has 15 amino acids. The chain's CDR3 is CASSIGRGDNQPQHF. The CDR3 DNA reads TGTGCCAGTAGTATAGGAAGGGGTGACAATCAGCCCCAGCATTTT.

The chain employs TRBV6-5 and TRBJ2-7; TRBD2 matches at 8 bases. With V trimmed by 2 bases and J by 3 bases, 3 bases remained unmatched. This CDR3 comprises 14 residues. Germline V gene data show CDR1 as MNHEY and CDR2 as SVGAGI. The CDR3 DNA reads as TGTGCCAGCAGTTACGGGGCGGGGGGCTACGAGCAGTACTTC. Translation: CASSYGAGGYEQYF.

This chain uses TRBV10-3 with TRBJ1-2, with 8 bases that match TRBD1. The CDR3 covers 12 residues. The V gene's germline CDR1 is ENHRY and CDR2 SYGVKD. Unmatched junction bases numbered 4, after V lost 6 bases and J lost 7 bases. CDR3: CAIRDREVGYTF. DNA of the CDR3: TGTGCCATCAGGGACAGGGAGGTTGGCTACACCTTC.

The chain is built from TRBV7-9 and TRBJ2-7; D might be TRBD1 (6 bases). This CDR3 comprises 15 residues. From germline, CDR1 is SEHNR and CDR2 FQNEAQ (reference sequence). Trimming stripped 4 bases from V and 0 bases from J, with 13 bases between. In DNA form, the CDR3 reads TGTGCCAGCAGCTCTCGGCAGGGGAGCTCCTACGAGCAGTACTTC. This sequence encodes CASSSRQGSSYEQYF.

The chain carries TRBV28 and TRBJ1-2, with D possibly matching TRBD1 (6 bases). The V gene's germline CDR1 is MDHEN and CDR2 SYDVKM. The length of the CDR3 is 18 residues. V shed 6 bases and J shed 2 bases, with 25 bases lying between them. The CDR3 protein is CASRIKDRRITENYGYTF. For the CDR3, the DNA is TGTGCCAGCAGAATCAAAGACAGGAGGATAACCGAAAACTATGGCTACACCTTC.

V and J are TRBV28 and TRBJ2-7; 8 positions agree with TRBD2. After removal of 4 bases from V and 0 bases from J, the junction contained 5 bases not matched to a gene. Per the germline V gene, CDR1 is MDHEN and CDR2 is SYDVKM. The CDR3 is 15 amino acids. CDR3: CASSSLAGGSYEQYF. Written as DNA, the CDR3 is TGTGCCAGCAGTTCCCTAGCGGGCGGCTCCTACGAGCAGTACTTC.

The chain employs TRBV6-1 and TRBJ1-2; no clear D gene. With 2 bases removed from V and 7 bases from J, the gap between germline ends came to 8 bases. Germline CDR1 and CDR2: MNHNS and SASEGT. The CDR3 covers 12 residues. CDR3 DNA: TGTGCCAGCAGTGAACATGTGGTTGGCTACACCTTC. Its protein product is CASSEHVVGYTF.

The V and J genes are TRBV5-6 and TRBJ1-2; D gene ambiguous. Germline assignment: CDR1 SGHDT and CDR2 YYEEEE. The CDR3 loop spans 13 amino acids. Trimming removed 1 base at V and 4 bases at J, with 8 bases between. CDR3 DNA: TGTGCCAGCAGCTTGCAGTCAGCCTATGGCTACACCTTC. It specifies CASSLQSAYGYTF.

In regard to this clone: Other nucleotide sequences from this sample produce the same CDR3. The chain joins TRBV6-5 to TRBJ2-2; D is possibly TRBD1 or TRBD2 (5 bases each). The V gene's germline CDR1 is MNHEY and CDR2 SVGAGI. V lost 3 bases to trimming and J lost 1 base, with 6 bases between them. The CDR3 covers 14 residues. The CDR3 bases are TGTGCCAGCAGTTATGGGGGGAACACCGGGGAGCTGTTTTTT. It is translated as CASSYGGNTGELFF.

The chain has TRBV29-1 and TRBJ2-3; no definite D call. The CDR3 is made up of 14 amino acids. V was shortened by 6 bases and J by 4 bases, with 17 bases between the two germline ends. Germline CDR1 is SQVTM and CDR2 is ANQGSEA. The CDR3 region is CSVTPGSLADTQYF. The CDR3 DNA reads TGCAGCGTGACCCCCGGGTCGCTCGCAGATACGCAGTATTTT.

The chain is built from TRBV7-2 and TRBJ2-7; TRBD2 aligns across 7 bases. The V gene's germline CDR1 is SGHTA and CDR2 FQGNSA. V shed 8 bases and J 4 bases; nucleotides not matched to a gene: 14. The CDR3 contains 15 residues. CDR3 sequence reads: CASSPFRDYSYEQYF. CDR3 bases: TGTGCCAGCTCCCCCTTCAGGGACTACAGTTACGAGCAGTACTTC.

The count of this clone is one. This rearrangement joins TRBV10-3 to TRBJ1-4, with 8 bases that match TRBD1. CDR3 length: 13 residues. The J segment lost 6 bases and the V segment lost 7 bases, leaving 4 bases of the junction unmatched. Per germline, CDR1 ENHRY and CDR2 SYGVKD. The CDR3 reads CAIKETGDEKLFF. In DNA, the CDR3 is TGTGCCATCAAAGAGACAGGGGATGAAAAACTGTTTTTT.

The chain's CDR3 is CASSPGQGYEQYF. The DNA for the CDR3 is TGTGCCAGCAGCCCTGGACAGGGCTACGAGCAGTACTTC. The chain recombines TRBV27 with TRBJ2-7; 8 nucleotides line up with TRBD1. CDR3 length: 13 amino acids. Germline lookup yields CDR1 MNHEY and CDR2 SMNVEV (reference sequence). The V and J ends lost 6 bases and 3 bases, in that order; junction bases with no gene match: 4.

This chain links TRBV29-1 with TRBJ2-7; D may be TRBD1 (6 bases). Between the trimmed V and J ends, which lost 4 bases and 6 bases, there was a span of 19 bases. The CDR3 totals 14 residues. CDR1 and CDR2 (germline): SQVTM, ANQGSEA. The CDR3, as DNA: TGCAGCGTTGCTCAACTATTCAGGGGTGGCGAGCAGTACTTC. It yields the protein CSVAQLFRGGEQYF.

The CDR3 DNA follows: TGCGCCAGCAGCCAGGGGCTAGGGACGGGCCTTAATCAGCCCCAGCATTTT. As protein: CASSQGLGTGLNQPQHF. V is TRBV4-1 and J is TRBJ1-5; weak D call: TRBD1 (5 bases). The CDR3 has 17 amino acids. Germline V gene data show CDR1 as MGHRA and CDR2 as YSYEKL. Trimming removed 3 bases at V and 4 bases at J, with 19 bases between.

The chain links TRBV27 to TRBJ1-5, with D tentatively TRBD1 (5 bases). V dropped 0 bases and J dropped 5 bases, with 14 bases sitting between them. This CDR3 comprises 16 residues. The V gene's germline CDR1 is MNHEY and CDR2 SMNVEV (reference sequence). The CDR3 sequence is CASSLSGTGLYQPQHF. Written as DNA, the CDR3 is TGTGCCAGCAGTTTATCAGGGACTGGCCTTTATCAGCCCCAGCATTTT.

V is TRBV9 and J is TRBJ2-1, with D perhaps assigned TRBD1 or TRBD2 (5 bases each). Germline-derived CDR1 and CDR2 are SGDLS and YYNGEE. V was clipped by 4 bases and J by 7 bases, with 18 bases between them. This CDR3 spans 15 amino acids. CDR3 coding DNA: TGTGCCAGCAGCTCCCCAGTCTCGGGGCTTAATGAGCAGTTCTTC. This sequence encodes CASSSPVSGLNEQFF.

CDR3 DNA: TGTGCCTCACAGGGGACCCTGAACACCGGGGAGCTGTTTTTT. This translates into CASQGTLNTGELFF. The rearrangement links TRBV10-3 to TRBJ2-2; 7 bases agree with TRBD1. The J segment lost 1 base and the V segment lost 11 bases, leaving 7 bases of the junction unmatched. Germline V gene lookup returns CDR1 ENHRY and CDR2 SYGVKD. The CDR3 spans 14 residues.

V is TRBV5-6 and J is TRBJ2-2; TRBD2 aligns across 12 bases. There are 17 residues in the CDR3. V trimming: 0 bases; J trimming: 3 bases; junction bases outside the gene matches: 3. Germline V gene data show CDR1 as SGHDT and CDR2 as YYEEEE. The CDR3 spells CASSLGLAGAYTGELFF. DNA of the CDR3: TGTGCCAGCAGCTTGGGACTAGCGGGGGCCTACACCGGGGAGCTGTTTTTT.